The sequence of this T cell receptor (beta chain) was determined in a study of T cell responses to AZD1222 COVID-19 vaccine (dated by TCRdb to the early 2020s). At the level of the whole study: AZD1222 recipients with second doses at about 4 weeks or about 12 weeks were pooled, because spike-specific TCR depth and breadth did not differ between schedules. TCR sequencing covered over 230 trial participants: about 210 given two doses of AZD1222 and around 26 given two doses of MenACWY control vaccine. Enrollment into the trials was organized by age into subgroups of 18-55, 56-69 and 70-plus years, and those subgroups contained approximately 160, 26 and 62 TCR-sequenced participants, respectively.

Of note for this clone: Its binding antigen is unknown. Base qualities were left out, and no much larger clone turns up one base away.

What the study reported, not specific to this receptor: In the small 56-69-year group, the increase in depth fell short of significance, most likely because of low power. No day 14 peak-response samples were available, so repertoires were characterized only after the peak T cell response. Reportedly, almost half of the unique spike-specific TCRs recognized epitopes lying outside the regions that are mutated in the B.1.351 and B.1.1.7 variants. CD4 TCRs associated with the vaccine covered the entire spike protein, and the dominant responses were in regions 160-218 and 743-854. Conclusions about previously exposed vaccinees were limited because only a handful of AZD1222 recipients were SARS-CoV-2 seropositive at baseline. Most participants were white British and females outnumbered males, and the authors suggested that clonal diversity may have been underestimated. A significant rise in spike-specific TCR breadth and depth was observed after two AZD1222 doses relative to day 0 and relative to MenACWY recipients.

The CDR3 regions of human TCRbeta chains were analyzed by immunosequencing. The original pipeline was this. Repertoire TCRs were checked for matches against a reference library of SARS-CoV-2-specific TCRs that had been generated using the MIRA antigen-specificity platform. Breadth was defined as the fraction of unique TCRs that were SARS-CoV-2-associated. Depth was defined as the fraction of total T cells that were SARS-CoV-2-associated. Using the MIRA data, each spike-specific TCR was assigned both to the spike region to which the TCR was reactive and to a CD4 or CD8 class. Log10-transformed breadth and depth values were compared by one-way ANOVA with Sidak's multiple comparisons tests. TCRdb re-hosts the immuneACCESS table, in-frame sequences only. Its copies lack some clones; in the studies checked, an unresolved V gene accounts for under half of them, and the cause for the rest is not known. That table supplies the V and J calls and clone size; D and trimming were determined from the DNA. The sample includes fewer than 130,000 clones, with around 85% observed a single time. 4% to 5% of the sample lies in the top ten.

The V and J ends are trimmed by 2 bases and 8 bases, leaving 15 bases between them. The germline V gene sets CDR1 to ENHRY and CDR2 to SYGVKD. The CDR3 measures 14 amino acids from cysteine to phenylalanine. The DNA shown is the 42-base CDR3, in frame from base 1. The time point label for this specimen denotes: baseline before first vaccination. Vaccinee samples came from UK trials COV001 and COV002, including a single-blind randomized controlled phase 2/3 trial of AZD1222 (ChAdOx1 nCoV-19) in healthy adults. Trial participant PBMC samples were collected at day 0 and day 28 after the second dose for TCRbeta chain sequencing.

The sequencing used peripheral blood, collected on day 0 of AZD1222 vaccination. This sequence was found in an adult in good health. The chain couples TRBV10-3 to TRBJ1-1, with TRBD1 as a weak D call on 5 bases. CDR3 protein: CAISETGRRLEAFF. The base sequence is TGTGCCATCAGTGAGACAGGAAGACGTCTAGAAGCTTTCTTT.